The 14 T cell receptor beta chains presented below share a single source sample, sequenced in a study of T cell responses to AZD1222 COVID-19 vaccine. Sequenced by immunoSEQ multiplex PCR; TCRdb stores in-frame clones only, minus some. The table lists about 110,000 clones, roughly nine tenths of them singletons. Sequencing used peripheral blood, obtained on day 0 of AZD1222 vaccination. Source of these receptors: an adult in good health.

V usage is TRBV5-4 and J usage is TRBJ1-2; D unresolved. V lost 3 bases, J lost 6 bases, and 21 bases lay in between. The CDR3 covers 16 residues. From germline, CDR1 is SGHNT and CDR2 YYREEE (reference sequence). DNA for the CDR3: TGTGCCAGCAGCTACCCACCGGGCTTCCAACGGCATGGCTACACCTTC. Translation: CASSYPPGFQRHGYTF. Together with reference TRBV5-4 and TRBJ1-2, the CDR3 gives the full variable domain: ETGVTQSPTHLIKTRGQQVTLRCSSQSGHNTVSWYQQALGQGPQFIFQYYREEENGRGNFPPRFSGLQFPNYSSELNVNALELDDSALYLCASSYPPGFQRHGYTFGSGTRLTVV.

This chain joins TRBV29-1 and TRBJ2-7; 8 bases are shared with TRBD2. Germline V CDR1 and CDR2: SQVTM, ANQGSEA. With 5 bases clipped from V and 9 bases from J, the junction kept 9 bases outside the gene matches. CDR3 size: 12 residues. The CDR3 coding sequence is TGCAGCGTTACTCCGGGACTAGAAGGGCAGTACTTC. This codes for CSVTPGLEGQYF.

The rearrangement uses TRBV30 and TRBJ1-2; tentative D call: TRBD1 (6 bases). Per germline, CDR1 GTSNPN and CDR2 SVGIG (reference sequence). This CDR3 has 17 amino acids. V was cut by 5 bases and J by 0 bases, with 22 bases left in between. The CDR3 DNA is TGTGCCTGGCTATTTTGGGGGCGCAGCCATGCTAACTATGGCTACACCTTC. This codes for CAWLFWGRSHANYGYTF.

This clone was detected a few times. This sequence joins TRBV7-3 and TRBJ1-5; D is uncertain. CDR1 is SGHTA, CDR2 FQGTGA, per germline. The ends were cut back, 5 bases at V and 1 base at J, with 6 bases in the middle. CDR3 length equals 13 residues. For the CDR3, the DNA is TGTGCCAGCAGCCTCTGGAGCAATCAGCCCCAGCATTTT. This codes for CASSLWSNQPQHF.

This clone was recorded once. The chain links TRBV27 to TRBJ1-4; D unclear. There are 15 residues in the CDR3. Trimming cost V 0 bases and J 4 bases, with 9 bases left between them. Germline assignment: CDR1 MNHEY and CDR2 SMNVEV (reference sequence). The CDR3 DNA follows: TGTGCCAGCAGTTTATCGGGTGGGTTTAATGAAAAACTGTTTTTT. Translation gives CASSLSGGFNEKLFF.

As DNA, the CDR3 is TGTGCTAGTGTTCCAAGGGCGGGAGTGTTAAACAATGAGCAGTTCTTC. Translating gives CASVPRAGVLNNEQFF. The J gene is TRBJ2-1, the V gene TRBV12-5; 7 nucleotides line up with TRBD2. V lost 7 bases and J lost 5; bases outside the gene matches: 14. Germline V gene sequence: CDR1 LGHNT, CDR2 FRNRAP. The CDR3 contains 16 residues.

The J gene is TRBJ1-4, the V gene TRBV19; no clear D. V lost 5 bases and J 8 bases, leaving 9 bases between the germline ends. The CDR3 spans 12 residues. CDR1 LNHDA and CDR2 SQIVND come from the germline V gene (reference sequence). CDR3 amino acids: CASSPREEKLFF. The CDR3 nucleotides are TGTGCCAGTAGTCCCCGCGAGGAAAAACTGTTTTTT.

This clone was seen a handful of times. V usage is TRBV30 and J usage is TRBJ2-1; 8 nucleotides match TRBD2. The CDR3 loop spans 14 amino acids. The junction had 9 bases not matched to a gene; V was cut back by 3 bases and J by 8 bases. Germline V gene lookup returns CDR1 GTSNPN and CDR2 SVGIG (reference sequence). CDR3 sequence reads: CAWRWAGGSDEQFF. CDR3 DNA: TGTGCCTGGAGATGGGCGGGAGGATCGGATGAGCAGTTCTTC.

This chain uses TRBV11-2 with TRBJ1-5; D is unclear. Trimming stripped 5 bases from V and 1 base from J, with 9 bases between. Germline CDR1 and CDR2: SGHAT and FQNNGV. The CDR3 runs 14 residues. Here the CDR3 DNA reads TGTGCCAGCAGCCGTGACGGAAGCAATCAGCCCCAGCATTTT. Translated: CASSRDGSNQPQHF.

The chain carries TRBV18 and TRBJ2-3; D is uncertain. This CDR3 spans 15 amino acids. Trimming left V 1 base short and J 6 bases short, with 14 bases between. The V gene's germline CDR1 is KGHSH and CDR2 LQKENI. CDR3 in amino acids: CASSPLVVLRDTQYF. The CDR3 DNA follows: TGTGCCAGCTCACCACTGGTTGTCCTGCGGGATACGCAGTATTTT.

This clone was detected once. This chain joins TRBV6-5 and TRBJ1-4; D may be TRBD1 (5 bases). The CDR3 runs to 15 residues. Per the germline V gene, CDR1 is MNHEY and CDR2 is SVGAGI. Trimming removed 6 bases from V and 13 bases from J, with 24 bases in between. The CDR3: CASSPAGPLSGVLFF. The DNA of the CDR3 is TGTGCCAGCAGCCCCGCTGGACCGCTTTCGGGGGTACTGTTTTTT.

This rearrangement joins TRBV3-1 (or the pseudogene TRBV3-2) to TRBJ1-6, with D possibly being TRBD1 (5 bases). Trimming shortened V by 2 bases and J by 7 bases, and 15 bases separated the two germline ends. The CDR3 spans 16 residues. Germline assignment: CDR1 LGHDT and CDR2 YNNKEL (reference sequence). The CDR3 DNA reads TGTGCCAGCAGCCAAAAGAGAGAACAGGCGAATTCACCCCTCCACTTT. Encoded protein: CASSQKREQANSPLHF.

The CDR3 nucleotides are TGCGCCAGCAGCCAAGGACTAGCGGGTACCCTTTCCTACAATGAGCAGTTCTTC. Residues: CASSQGLAGTLSYNEQFF. The chain employs TRBV4-3 and TRBJ2-1, with 10 bases fitting TRBD2. CDR1 is LGHNA and CDR2 is YSLEER in the germline V gene. CDR3 length equals 18 residues. With 1 base clipped from V and 1 base from J, the junction kept 7 bases outside the gene matches.

The sample holds a few counts of this clone. The CDR3, as DNA: TGTGCCAGCAGACCCCCCCCGGGCTTGAACACTGAAGCTTTCTTT. Protein sequence: CASRPPPGLNTEAFF. The chain is built from TRBV7-6 and TRBJ1-1, with D hard to call. Germline CDR1 is SGHVS and CDR2 is FNYEAQ. Trimming cost V 6 bases and J 0 bases, with 14 bases left between them. The CDR3 loop spans 15 amino acids.